This TCR beta chain emerged from a study of control samples from healthy donors and cancer patients. Germline trimming cut 1 base from V and 9 bases from J; bases unmatched to any gene: 11. The CDR3 is made up of 17 amino acids. Germline V lookup: CDR1 SGHVS, CDR2 FNYEAQ. The repertoire was sequenced with immunoSEQ multiplex PCR; TCRdb's copy has only in-frame clones and lacks some. The sample lists roughly 160,000 clones; around 88% were seen once. The TCR originated in a woman aged 25-40 years in good health. The V call is TRBV7-6, the J call TRBJ1-6, with 8 bases identical to TRBD1. Specimen: blood. The CDR3 sequence is CASSLVSPGRGLSPLHF. The CDR3 DNA reads as TGTGCCAGCAGCTTAGTGTCCCCCGGCAGGGGGCTTTCACCCCTCCACTTT.